The clone carrying this TCR beta chain was counted between two and nine times. Its antigen is as yet unknown. CDR3 length: 12 amino acids. Germline V gene data show CDR1 as LNHDA and CDR2 as SQIVND (reference sequence). Trimming cost V 4 bases and J 7 bases, with 10 bases left between them. This sample was included in a study of T cells in Graves' hyperthyroidism and ophthalmopathy. Study-wide findings and caveats: Ophthalmopathy was identified by the model a median about 6.4 months ahead of onset.

From RNA transcripts, TCR beta CDR3 regions were amplified. The TCR CDR3 first-round RT-PCR relied on the HTBI primer set. One entry per CDR3 protein, called by TCRdb with MiXCR from the multiplex PCR reads. The top ten hold under 15% of the sample, which has hundreds of thousands of distinct CDR3 sequences, roughly 14% seen once. The sequenced sample was blood. V usage is TRBV19 and J usage is TRBJ1-1, with D unresolved. The sequence was collected from a man aged 18 to 35 with Graves' ophthalmopathy. The CDR3 nucleotides are TGTGCCAGTAGTACACCTTGGAGTGAAGCTTTCTTT. Translating gives CASSTPWSEAFF.